The next 24 T cell receptor beta chains were all read from a single sample in a study of blood T cell repertoires in COVID-19. Sequencing was performed with immunoSEQ multiplex PCR; in TCRdb, only in-frame clones are kept and a portion is missing. The table lists more than 200,000 clones, about nine tenths of them singletons. Sequenced material: PBMCs or T cells enriched from blood (not recorded which). The receptors here all came from a man aged 30-40 years in a cohort exposed to, infected with or recovered from COVID-19 (not recorded which).

The sample holds a few counts of this clone. Other DNA variants within this sample encode the same CDR3. This chain joins TRBV7-3 and TRBJ1-5; D is undetermined. In germline, CDR1 is SGHTA, CDR2 FQGTGA. There are 14 residues in the CDR3. V lost 2 bases, J lost 2 bases, and 7 bases lay in between. The CDR3 DNA reads as TGTGCCAGCAGCTTATCCGGGGGCAATCAGCCCCAGCATTTT. Translation gives CASSLSGGNQPQHF.

J is TRBJ1-2 and V is TRBV5-1; D uncertain. CDR1 and CDR2 (germline): SGHRS, YFSETQ. V was clipped by 4 bases and J by 8 bases, with 18 bases between them. This CDR3 has 14 amino acids. As DNA, the CDR3 is TGCGCCAGCAGCATTAGCCCCCCCGGTCGGGGCTACACCTTC. This translates into CASSISPPGRGYTF.

V is TRBV23-1 and J is TRBJ1-4; a weak D match, TRBD1 (5 bases). TRBV23-1 is known as an ORF, though its function is uncertain. The CDR3 spans 16 residues. Trimming took off 8 bases at V and 7 bases at J, with 23 bases between the two ends. The CDR3 region is CASPLNRVGRGEKLFF. DNA of the CDR3: TGCGCCAGCCCCCTCAATCGTGTGGGGCGGGGTGAAAAACTGTTTTTT.

This clone appeared once. The J gene is TRBJ2-2, the V gene TRBV9; 14 nucleotides align to TRBD2. The germline gives CDR1 SGDLS, CDR2 YYNGEE. Trimming at V came to 3 bases and at J to 9 bases, leaving 4 bases not matched to a gene. The length of the CDR3 is 15 residues. In nucleotides, the CDR3 is TGTGCCAGCAGCGCCGGGACTAGCGGGAGTCGGGAGCTGTTTTTT. Its protein is CASSAGTSGSRELFF.

As DNA, the CDR3 is TGTGCCAGCAGTTACCACCCGGCTTCCAGGGCCACTGAAGCTTTCTTT. This gives the protein CASSYHPASRATEAFF. The gene calls are TRBV6-5 and TRBJ1-1, with a weak D call TRBD1 (5 bases). V gave up 2 bases and J gave up 4 bases, with 17 bases separating them. The CDR3 has 16 residues. Germline V gene lookup returns CDR1 MNHEY and CDR2 SVGAGI.

V usage is TRBV5-4 and J usage is TRBJ1-2; 7 bases map to TRBD1. The CDR3 sequence is 15 residues long. V lost 2 bases, J lost 4 bases, and 8 bases stayed unmatched. Per germline, CDR1 SGHNT and CDR2 YYREEE (reference sequence). CDR3 amino acids: CASSFRDRATYGYTF. CDR3 DNA: TGTGCCAGCAGCTTCCGGGACAGAGCAACCTATGGCTACACCTTC.

This clone was recorded only once. Relative to the germline gene, one junction end is altered; a read error may explain this. This chain uses TRBV7-7 with TRBJ2-3; TRBD2 is a possible D gene (5 bases). From germline, CDR1 is SSHAT and CDR2 FNYEAQ (reference sequence). The length of the CDR3 is 15 residues. The DNA for the CDR3 is TGTGCTAGCAGCCGCACAGCGGTAGCCACAGATACGCAGTATTTT. Translated, it gives CASSRTAVATDTQYF. Based on the CDR3 plus reference TRBV7-7 and TRBJ2-3, the full variable domain is GAGVSQSPRYKVTKRGQDVTLRCDPISSHATLYWYQQALGQGPEFLTYFNYEAQPDKSGLPSDRFSAERPEGSISTLTIQRTEQRDSAMYRCASSRTAVATDTQYFGPGTRLTVL.

V gene TRBV13 combines with J gene TRBJ1-2; D gene ambiguous. The CDR3 runs to 11 residues. Looked up from germline, CDR1 is PRHDT and CDR2 is FYEKMQ (reference sequence). V lost 0 bases and J lost 10, with 6 bases in between. CDR3 amino acids: CASSLGRDYTF. CDR3 DNA sequence: TGTGCCAGCAGCTTAGGCCGGGACTACACCTTC.

The DNA of the CDR3 is TGTGCCAGCAGCCAAGTACCCGGGGTCGGGGGTGAAAAACTGTTTTTT. Protein sequence: CASSQVPGVGGEKLFF. This chain links TRBV14 with TRBJ1-4; TRBD1 is a possible D gene (5 bases). V was pared by 1 base and J by 7 bases, with 16 bases between. This CDR3 region has 16 residues. Germline assignment: CDR1 SGHDN and CDR2 FVKESK. The whole variable domain, filled in from reference TRBV14 and TRBJ1-4, reads EAGVTQFPSHSVIEKGQTVTLRCDPISGHDNLYWYRRVMGKEIKFLLHFVKESKQDESGMPNNRFLAERTGGTYSTLKVQPAELEDSGVYFCASSQVPGVGGEKLFFGSGTQLSVL.

The rearrangement joins TRBV2 to TRBJ2-3, with D tentatively TRBD2 (5 bases). The CDR3 spans 13 residues. V lost 6 bases and J 4 bases, leaving 11 bases between the germline ends. Germline V gene data show CDR1 as SNHLY and CDR2 as FYNNEI. CDR3 nucleotides: TGTGCCAGCAGGGGCCCCGGGGCAGATACGCAGTATTTT. Amino acid sequence: CASRGPGADTQYF.

The CDR3 here is CASSYDRLTQYF. CDR3 DNA: TGTGCCAGCAGTTACGACCGACTGACGCAGTATTTT. The chain joins TRBV6-6 to TRBJ2-3; no definite D call. The CDR3 sequence is 12 residues long. CDR1 and CDR2 from the germline V gene are MNHNY and SVGAGI (reference sequence). Trimming stripped 2 bases from V and 9 bases from J, with 9 bases between.

V usage is TRBV5-1 and J usage is TRBJ2-1; a possible D gene is TRBD1 (6 bases). V was trimmed by 1 base and J by 4 bases, leaving 9 bases between them. CDR3 length: 14 residues. Per germline, CDR1 SGHRS and CDR2 YFSETQ. CDR3 coding DNA: TGCGCCAGCAGCTTGCGGACAGCGTACAATGAGCAGTTCTTC. Its protein is CASSLRTAYNEQFF.

V is TRBV19 and J is TRBJ1-5, with D unclear. The CDR3 loop spans 15 amino acids. The germline CDR1 and CDR2 sequences are LNHDA and SQIVND (reference sequence). V lost 6 bases to trimming and J lost 0 bases, with 12 bases between them. CDR3 protein: CASREQPYSNQPQHF. For the CDR3, the DNA is TGTGCCAGTAGGGAACAGCCATATAGCAATCAGCCCCAGCATTTT.

V gene TRBV15 combines with J gene TRBJ1-5; 9 nucleotides line up with TRBD1. The V gene's germline CDR1 is LNHNV and CDR2 YYDKDF (reference sequence). CDR3 length: 15 residues. Germline trimming cut 3 bases from V and 5 bases from J; bases unmatched to any gene: 5. DNA for the CDR3: TGTGCCACCAGCAGGGACAGGGGCGGTCATCAGCCCCAGCATTTT. This codes for CATSRDRGGHQPQHF.

This chain connects TRBV9 to TRBJ1-1, with a possible D match to TRBD1 (6 bases). Germline CDR1 is SGDLS and CDR2 is YYNGEE. This CDR3 spans 13 amino acids. Trimming left V 1 base short and J 6 bases short, with 10 bases between. CDR3 in amino acids: CASSVRSGAEAFF. In DNA form, the CDR3 reads TGTGCCAGCAGCGTAAGGTCAGGGGCTGAAGCTTTCTTT.

The rearrangement joins TRBV5-8 to TRBJ2-5; D is perhaps TRBD1 (6 bases). Trimming took off 0 bases at V and 2 bases at J, with 14 bases between the two ends. Germline V gene sequence: CDR1 SGHTS, CDR2 YDEGEE. This CDR3 has 16 amino acids. In DNA form, the CDR3 reads TGTGCCAGCAGCTTGGCAACAGGGAGTGGGCAAGAGACCCAGTACTTC. Protein product: CASSLATGSGQETQYF.

This chain uses TRBV28 with TRBJ2-3; TRBD2 agrees at 7 bases. From germline, CDR1 is MDHEN and CDR2 SYDVKM. The CDR3 extends over 14 amino acids. The junction had 4 bases not matched to a gene; V was cut back by 7 bases and J by 0 bases. CDR3 in amino acids: CASILGGSTDTQYF. Written as DNA, the CDR3 is TGTGCCAGCATCCTGGGAGGGAGCACAGATACGCAGTATTTT.

The genes are TRBV12-3 or TRBV12-4 and TRBJ1-1; D gene uncertain. Deletions cut 6 bases from V and 5 bases from J, with 13 bases between. There are 13 residues in the CDR3. This chain's CDR3 is CASRDSGRTEAFF. The CDR3 DNA follows: TGTGCCAGCAGGGACTCGGGAAGGACTGAAGCTTTCTTT.

This clone counts as medium-sized. This chain joins TRBV19 and TRBJ2-1; 12 bases line up with TRBD2. The CDR3 runs 17 residues. With 0 bases clipped from V and 3 bases from J, the junction kept 3 bases outside the gene matches. The germline V gene has CDR1 LNHDA and CDR2 SQIVND (reference sequence). CDR3 residues: CASSIDLAGGIYNEQFF. CDR3 nucleotide sequence: TGTGCCAGTAGTATAGATCTAGCGGGAGGGATCTACAATGAGCAGTTCTTC.

The chain uses TRBV27 and TRBJ2-1, with D possibly matching TRBD2 (5 bases). The V gene's germline CDR1 is MNHEY and CDR2 SMNVEV (reference sequence). Trimming took 5 bases from V and 6 from J, leaving 11 bases between them. This CDR3 has 13 residues. CDR3 in amino acids: CASSQDSFNEQFF. CDR3 DNA sequence: TGTGCCAGCAGTCAGGACTCGTTCAATGAGCAGTTCTTC.

In its sample, this clone was seen once. V gene TRBV19 combines with J gene TRBJ2-7, with TRBD2 identical over 12 bases. The CDR3 extends over 14 amino acids. Germline V gives CDR1 LNHDA, CDR2 SQIVND (reference sequence). The V and J ends lost 3 bases and 3 bases, in that order; junction bases with no gene match: 0. The CDR3 sequence is CASSMTSGSYEQYF. In nucleotides, the CDR3 is TGTGCCAGTAGTATGACTAGCGGGAGCTACGAGCAGTACTTC.

V usage is TRBV5-4 and J usage is TRBJ1-1, with TRBD1 matching 9 bases. V lost 3 bases to trimming and J lost 6 bases; unmatched junction nucleotides: 6. The germline V gene has CDR1 SGHNT and CDR2 YYREEE (reference sequence). The CDR3 is 14 amino acids. The CDR3 loop reads CASSWKQGAPEAFF. In DNA form, the CDR3 reads TGTGCCAGCAGCTGGAAACAGGGGGCCCCTGAAGCTTTCTTT.

About this clone itself: This specimen includes other DNA sequences encoding the same CDR3. The genes are TRBV7-3 and TRBJ2-7, with 9 positions matching TRBD1. Germline-derived CDR1 and CDR2 are SGHTA and FQGTGA. The length of the CDR3 is 12 residues. Trimming removed 5 bases from V and 6 bases from J; junction bases left unmatched: 2. CDR3 sequence: CASSLTGGEQYF. In DNA form, the CDR3 reads TGTGCCAGCAGCCTGACAGGGGGCGAGCAGTACTTC.

The J gene is TRBJ2-7, the V gene TRBV7-8, with 9 bases fitting TRBD1. Germline CDR1 reads SGHVS; CDR2 reads FQNEAQ. The V gene end was trimmed by 5 bases and the J gene end by 1 base; junction bases not matched to a gene: 3. The CDR3 loop spans 14 amino acids. The CDR3 DNA reads as TGTGCCAGCAGCCCGACAGGGGGGTCCTACGAGCAGTACTTC. Residues: CASSPTGGSYEQYF.